This T cell receptor beta chain was obtained from a study of T cells after yellow fever vaccination. TCRdb re-called the 5' RACE reads with MiXCR, one entry per CDR3 protein. This table holds about 580,000 distinct CDR3 sequences, 17% found once. This clonotype was recorded many times. V was trimmed by 4 bases and J by 0 bases, leaving 12 bases between them. The CDR3 sequence is 15 residues long. Germline V gene sequence: CDR1 SQVTM, CDR2 ANQGSEA. This receptor was taken from a man aged 18 to 29 who received the YFV17D yellow fever vaccine. This chain uses TRBV29-1 with TRBJ2-2, with D unclear. This specimen was PBMCs, taken less than 6 days after the first yellow fever vaccination. CDR3 region: CSVGDQLANTGELFF. For the CDR3, the DNA is TGCAGCGTTGGTGACCAACTCGCGAACACCGGGGAGCTGTTTTTT.